This T cell receptor beta chain derives from a study of OX40 agonist ivuxolimab in advanced cancers. Broader study findings: CD4+ T cells averaged fewer expanded clones than CD8+ T cells. Compared with others, partial responders at 0.1-3.0 mg/kg displayed clonal expansion among the lowest.

With regard to this clone: Its cognate antigen is unknown.

Using immunoSEQ multiplex PCR, the repertoire was profiled, and TCRdb retains in-frame clones only, with some absent. Altogether around 150,000 clones are present, roughly 94% being singletons, with the ten largest covering about 0.3%. Baseline was the first blood sampling point, followed by cycle 4 day 1 and cycle 7 day 1. The CDR3 contains 13 residues. Trimming shortened V by 5 bases and J by 9 bases, and 14 bases separated the two germline ends. Germline loops: CDR1 MNHNS, CDR2 SASEGT. The source was CD4+ or CD8+ T cells sorted from blood, collected in a trial of the OX40 agonist ivuxolimab. This sequence was found in an adult with an advanced solid tumor such as melanoma, head and neck, liver or kidney cancer. This chain uses TRBV6-1 with TRBJ2-1, with D maybe TRBD2 (6 bases). CDR3 protein: CASSSVGRGEQFF. The CDR3 coding sequence is TGTGCCAGCAGTTCTGTGGGGCGGGGTGAGCAGTTCTTC.